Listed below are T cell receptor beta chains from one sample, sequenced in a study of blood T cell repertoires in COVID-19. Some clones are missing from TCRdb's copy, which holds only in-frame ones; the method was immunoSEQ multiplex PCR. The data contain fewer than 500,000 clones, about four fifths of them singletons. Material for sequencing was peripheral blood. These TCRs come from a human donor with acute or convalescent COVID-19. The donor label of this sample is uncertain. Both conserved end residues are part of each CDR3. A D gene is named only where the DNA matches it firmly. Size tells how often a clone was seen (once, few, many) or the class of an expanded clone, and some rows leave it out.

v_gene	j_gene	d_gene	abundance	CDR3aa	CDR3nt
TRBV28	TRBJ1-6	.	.	CASSPHSDNSPLHF	TGTGCCAGCAGCCCACATTCCGATAATTCACCCCTCCACTTT
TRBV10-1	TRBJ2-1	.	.	CASSESIPSVEQFF	TGCGCCAGCAGTGAGTCGATCCCTAGCGTGGAGCAGTTCTTC
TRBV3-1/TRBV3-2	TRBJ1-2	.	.	CASSRRGGLGYTF	TGTGCCAGCAGCCGCCGCGGAGGGCTAGGCTACACCTTC
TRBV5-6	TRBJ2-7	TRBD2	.	CASSYREGQPSSYEQYF	TGTGCCAGCAGCTACCGGGAGGGCCAACCTAGCTCCTACGAGCAGTACTTC
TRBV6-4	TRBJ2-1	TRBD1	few	CASSPGTGGWGQFF	TGTGCCAGCAGTCCCGGGACAGGGGGCTGGGGGCAGTTCTTC
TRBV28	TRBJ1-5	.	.	CASSLYGRGGKYHQPQHF	TGTGCCAGCAGTTTATACGGGAGGGGGGGGAAATATCATCAGCCCCAGCATTTT
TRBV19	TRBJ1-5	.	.	CASSIVPGEGSNQPQHF	TGTGCCAGTAGTATCGTCCCAGGGGAAGGTAGCAATCAGCCCCAGCATTTT
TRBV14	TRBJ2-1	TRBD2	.	CASSQLQRDYNEQFF	TGTGCCAGCAGCCAATTGCAGCGGGACTACAATGAGCAGTTCTTC
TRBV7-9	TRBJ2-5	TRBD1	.	CASSTGGGWTQYF	TGTGCCAGCAGTACAGGGGGCGGGTGGACCCAGTACTTC
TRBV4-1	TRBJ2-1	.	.	CASSQDWVGRVGFF	TGCGCCAGCAGCCAAGACTGGGTTGGTCGGGTAGGGTTCTTC
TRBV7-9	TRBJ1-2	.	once	CASSLELGATDGYTF	TGTGCCAGCAGCTTAGAACTGGGGGCAACGGATGGCTACACCTTC
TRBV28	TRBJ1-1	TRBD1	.	CASRPVGTGGTEAFF	TGTGCCAGCAGGCCAGTGGGGACAGGGGGCACTGAAGCTTTCTTT
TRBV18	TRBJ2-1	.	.	CASSWRAPPTSRNNEQFF	TGTGCCAGCTCCTGGAGAGCTCCACCGACTAGTAGGAACAATGAGCAGTTCTTC
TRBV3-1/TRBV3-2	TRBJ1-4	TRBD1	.	CASRPHGQVANEKLFF	TGTGCCAGCAGACCGCATGGACAGGTTGCTAATGAAAAACTGTTTTTT
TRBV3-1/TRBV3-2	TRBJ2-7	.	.	CASSLWQGRYEQYF	TGTGCCAGCAGCCTTTGGCAGGGTCGGTACGAGCAGTACTTC
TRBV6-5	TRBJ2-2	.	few	CASRTGTNSGELFF	TGTGCCAGCAGGACCGGGACAAACAGCGGGGAGCTGTTTTTT
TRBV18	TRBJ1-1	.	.	CASFEGRNTEAFF	TGTGCCAGCTTCGAGGGTCGTAACACTGAAGCTTTCTTT
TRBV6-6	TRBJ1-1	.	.	CASSQGTPEAFF	TGTGCCAGCAGCCAGGGGACACCGGAAGCTTTCTTT
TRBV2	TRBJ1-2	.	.	CASSEGGGGYTF	TGTGCCAGCAGTGAAGGAGGGGGAGGCTACACCTTC
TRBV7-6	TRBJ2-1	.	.	CASSPSYGRGHEQFF	TGTGCCAGCAGCCCATCTTACGGGAGAGGCCATGAGCAGTTCTTC